One sample yielded the 7 T cell receptor beta chains listed below, sequenced in a study of brain T cells in children with intractable seizures. Method: immunoSEQ multiplex PCR; TCRdb's copy keeps in-frame clones and lacks some. Seen here are roughly 64,000 clones, 95% to 97% observed once, and the top ten hold roughly 0.38%. The sequences come from peripheral blood, collected at surgery. These TCRs come from a boy under three years old with focal cortical dysplasia and intractable seizures.

V usage is TRBV28 and J usage is TRBJ2-5; 13 nucleotides align to TRBD2. CDR1 is MDHEN, CDR2 SYDVKM, per germline. V was clipped by 6 bases and J by 14 bases; unmatched bases: 6. This CDR3 is 12 amino acids long. CDR3 sequence (DNA): TGTGCCAGCAGCCCTAGGGGACTAGCGGGATACTTC. It encodes CASSPRGLAGYF.

The genes are TRBV28 and TRBJ2-3, with TRBD2 matching 8 bases. The V segment lost 7 bases and the J segment 2 bases; nucleotides outside the gene matches: 14. The germline gives CDR1 MDHEN, CDR2 SYDVKM. There are 17 residues in the CDR3. CDR3 in amino acids: CASIKTSAITVTDTQYF. Written as DNA, the CDR3 is TGTGCCAGCATTAAGACTAGCGCAATCACTGTCACAGATACGCAGTATTTT.

The V gene is TRBV21-1, the J gene TRBJ1-2; whether TRBD1, the table's D call, matches the DNA was not checked. TRBV21-1 is deemed a pseudogene. The CDR3 has 24 amino acids. Here the CDR3 DNA reads TGTGCCAGCAGCAAAGCGCTATACCCGACAGGGGTCGTAGTCTTTTTGTTAGCTAACTATGGCTACACCTTC. Amino acid sequence: CASSKALYPTGVVVFLLANYGYTF.

This chain links TRBV19 with TRBJ2-3, with 10 bases lining up with TRBD1. This CDR3 comprises 16 residues. The V and J ends lost 8 bases and 1 base, in that order; junction bases with no gene match: 9. The germline V gene has CDR1 LNHDA and CDR2 SQIVND (reference sequence). The CDR3 loop reads CASAPTGGRGTDTQYF. The CDR3 DNA reads as TGTGCCAGTGCGCCGACAGGGGGCCGGGGCACAGATACGCAGTATTTT.

The V and J genes are TRBV7-2 and TRBJ2-7, with D possibly TRBD2 on 5 matching bases. CDR3 length: 15 residues. Deletions cut 5 bases from V and 2 bases from J, with 16 bases between. Germline V lookup: CDR1 SGHTA, CDR2 FQGNSA. In nucleotides, the CDR3 is TGTGCCAGCAGCGTCCGTGAAGGGAGCCCCTACGAGCAGTACTTC. Translating gives CASSVREGSPYEQYF.

V and J are TRBV5-4 and TRBJ1-1, with D perhaps matching TRBD1 (6 bases). V dropped 3 bases and J dropped 2 bases, with 11 bases sitting between them. In germline, CDR1 is SGHNT, CDR2 YYREEE (reference sequence). The CDR3 is made up of 14 amino acids. CDR3 loop: CASSSKGGNTEAFF. The DNA of the CDR3 is TGTGCCAGCAGCTCCAAGGGGGGAAACACTGAAGCTTTCTTT.

The V and J genes are TRBV5-1 and TRBJ1-1, with a tentative D call TRBD1 (6 bases). V lost 4 bases, J lost 4 bases, and 17 bases lay in between. From germline, CDR1 is SGHRS and CDR2 YFSETQ. CDR3 length equals 15 residues. As DNA, the CDR3 is TGCGCCAGCAGCCGGGCCCTAGGGGGGGGCACTGAAGCTTTCTTT. Its translation is CASSRALGGGTEAFF.